Below are 23 T cell receptor beta chains sequenced from a single sample in a study of beta chain features in type 1 diabetes. Isolated RNA was reverse transcribed in full, so expressed TCRB transcripts were sequenced. The protocol was immunoSEQ multiplex PCR, while the TCRdb copy is restricted to in-frame clones and leaves out a portion. The top ten clones hold approximately 0.019% of a sample with 350,000 to 450,000 clones, around 16% of them seen once. The sample taken for sequencing was naive CD4+ T cells from blood. These receptors were taken from a woman younger than 30 in good health.

The chain recombines TRBV5-1 with TRBJ1-2; D call uncertain. CDR3 length: 13 residues. V lost 0 bases, J lost 4 bases, and 7 bases lay in between. Germline V gene lookup returns CDR1 SGHRS and CDR2 YFSETQ. The CDR3 nucleotides read TGCGCCAGCAGCTTGGACAGATCCTATGGCTACACCTTC. Amino acid sequence: CASSLDRSYGYTF.

This clone was seen more than once but under ten times. The gene calls are TRBV2 and TRBJ1-1, with D possibly TRBD1 on 6 matching bases. In germline, CDR1 is SNHLY, CDR2 FYNNEI. The CDR3 has 14 residues. Trimming shortened V by 7 bases and J by 2 bases, and 14 bases separated the two germline ends. The CDR3 DNA reads as TGTGCCAGCATCTCAGGGACATTTAACACTGAAGCTTTCTTT. The encoded protein is CASISGTFNTEAFF.

V is TRBV9 and J is TRBJ1-1; 7 bases line up with TRBD1. The V gene end was trimmed by 2 bases and the J gene end by 1 base; junction bases not matched to a gene: 2. The CDR3 runs to 14 residues. CDR1 and CDR2 from the germline V gene are SGDLS and YYNGEE. CDR3 in DNA: TGTGCCAGCAGCGTCACAGGGGCGAACACTGAAGCTTTCTTT. It codes for CASSVTGANTEAFF.

The V and J genes are TRBV19 and TRBJ2-7; 9 bases match TRBD2. With 3 bases clipped from V and 2 bases from J, the junction kept 8 bases outside the gene matches. This CDR3 has 16 residues. Germline V CDR1 and CDR2: LNHDA, SQIVND (reference sequence). CDR3 loop: CASSITTSGRAYEQYF. CDR3 in DNA: TGTGCCAGTAGTATCACGACTAGCGGAAGAGCCTACGAGCAGTACTTC.

This clone was counted between two and nine times. The chain uses TRBV2 and TRBJ2-6, with D possibly being TRBD1 (5 bases). Germline CDR1 is SNHLY and CDR2 is FYNNEI. Trimming took 3 bases from V and 0 from J, leaving 12 bases between them. The CDR3 loop spans 17 amino acids. The DNA for the CDR3 is TGTGCCAGCAGTGATCCAGGGCTAAACTCTGGGGCCAACGTCCTGACTTTC. Amino acid sequence: CASSDPGLNSGANVLTF.

This clone was counted a few times. The gene calls are TRBV20-1 and TRBJ1-1; no firm D call. The CDR3 is 11 amino acids. Germline V gene data show CDR1 as DFQATT and CDR2 as SNEGSKA (reference sequence). CDR3 nucleotide sequence: TGCACCGCTAGCATCAACACTGAAGCTTTCTTT. This sequence encodes CTASINTEAFF.

This clone was counted between two and nine times. The rearrangement links TRBV7-2 to TRBJ2-7, with D perhaps TRBD1 (5 bases). V was cut by 5 bases and J by 6 bases, with 17 bases left in between. This CDR3 region has 14 residues. Germline assignment: CDR1 SGHTA and CDR2 FQGNSA. The CDR3 protein is CASSPPRQGSEQYF. As DNA, the CDR3 is TGTGCCAGCAGCCCTCCCCGGCAGGGAAGCGAGCAGTACTTC.

V usage is TRBV9 and J usage is TRBJ2-1; TRBD2 aligns across 9 bases. Trimming took 2 bases from V and 3 from J; bases not matched to a gene: 3. CDR1 and CDR2 (germline): SGDLS, YYNGEE. The CDR3 contains 15 residues. CDR3 amino acids: CASSVSGRVYNEQFF. CDR3 sequence (DNA): TGTGCCAGCAGCGTTAGCGGGAGAGTCTACAATGAGCAGTTCTTC.

The gene calls are TRBV30 and TRBJ2-7, with TRBD2 matching over 12 bases. This CDR3 is 14 amino acids long. The V gene end was trimmed by 5 bases and the J gene end by 2 bases; junction bases not matched to a gene: 4. Germline loops: CDR1 GTSNPN, CDR2 SVGIG (reference sequence). In DNA, the CDR3 is TGTGCCTGGGAGACTAGCGGGAGAACCTACGAGCAGTACTTC. This encodes CAWETSGRTYEQYF.

This clone was detected a few times. V usage is TRBV4-3 and J usage is TRBJ2-3; TRBD1 agrees at 12 bases. J was trimmed by 7 bases and V by 5 bases; bases with no gene match: 13. Looked up from germline, CDR1 is LGHNA and CDR2 is YSLEER. There are 17 residues in the CDR3. The CDR3 nucleotides read TGCGCCAGCAGCACCTTCCGAGGGACAGGGGGCCTAAATACGCAGTATTTT. This sequence encodes CASSTFRGTGGLNTQYF.

A few counts support this clone. J is TRBJ2-7 and V is TRBV30; D unclear. CDR1 and CDR2 from the germline V gene are GTSNPN and SVGIG (reference sequence). V was trimmed by 4 bases and J by 2 bases, leaving 9 bases between them. The CDR3 loop spans 12 amino acids. The CDR3 protein is CAWTAEAYEQYF. CDR3 DNA sequence: TGTGCCTGGACGGCCGAGGCCTACGAGCAGTACTTC.

The sample holds a few counts of this clone. The chain joins TRBV19 to TRBJ2-2; possibly TRBD1 for D (5 bases). The length of the CDR3 is 14 residues. Trimming left V 7 bases short and J 4 bases short, with 13 bases between. Germline values: CDR1 LNHDA, CDR2 SQIVND (reference sequence). DNA for the CDR3: TGTGCCAGTAAGGGCCAGGGTACCACCGGGGAGCTGTTTTTT. It encodes CASKGQGTTGELFF. The full variable domain, its missing parts supplied by reference TRBV19 and TRBJ2-2, is DGGITQSPKYLFRKEGQNVTLSCEQNLNHDAMYWYRQDPGQGLRLIYYSQIVNDFQKGDIAEGYSVSREKKESFPLTVTSAQKNPTAFYLCASKGQGTTGELFFGEGSRLTVL.

In the case of this clone: The same CDR3 arises from other DNA sequences in this sample as well. V gene TRBV18 combines with J gene TRBJ2-7, with 7 nucleotides matching TRBD2. The CDR3 loop spans 14 amino acids. Germline assignment: CDR1 KGHSH and CDR2 LQKENI. Trimming removed 3 bases from V and 3 bases from J; junction bases left unmatched: 5. The CDR3 DNA reads as TGTGCCAGCTCACCGGGCGGGAGTAGCTACGAGCAGTACTTC. It codes for CASSPGGSSYEQYF.

The chain carries TRBV30 and TRBJ1-5, with 8 bases aligning to TRBD1. Looked up from germline, CDR1 is GTSNPN and CDR2 is SVGIG (reference sequence). After removal of 2 bases from V and 7 bases from J, the junction contained 7 bases not matched to a gene. The CDR3 runs to 14 residues. CDR3 region: CAWSRGTGGQPQHF. The CDR3 region has the DNA TGTGCCTGGAGTAGGGGGACAGGCGGGCAGCCCCAGCATTTT.

This clone was counted a few times. The CDR3 coding sequence is TGTGCCACCAGCTTTCGACTAGCGGGAGGCTACGAGCAGTACTTC. As protein: CATSFRLAGGYEQYF. The gene calls are TRBV15 and TRBJ2-7; the match to TRBD2 covers 13 bases. The CDR3 contains 15 residues. V lost 5 bases and J lost 3; bases outside the gene matches: 4. Germline values: CDR1 LNHNV, CDR2 YYDKDF (reference sequence).

V usage is TRBV28 and J usage is TRBJ2-4; the D is unclear. The germline CDR1 and CDR2 sequences are MDHEN and SYDVKM. This CDR3 spans 16 amino acids. V was trimmed by 3 bases and J by 0 bases, leaving 12 bases between them. In DNA form, the CDR3 reads TGTGCCAGCAGTTTTGGGCATTTAATAGCCAAAAACATTCAGTACTTC. This encodes CASSFGHLIAKNIQYF.

The chain is built from TRBV19 and TRBJ2-3; 7 bases agree with TRBD1. This CDR3 has 13 amino acids. V shed 10 bases and J 5 bases; nucleotides not matched to a gene: 9. CDR1 is LNHDA and CDR2 is SQIVND in the germline V gene (reference sequence). The CDR3 DNA reads as TGTGCCACTCGCGGACAGGTCTTAGATACGCAGTATTTT. It encodes CATRGQVLDTQYF.

Concerning this clone itself: A junction boundary mismatches the germline segment, possibly from a read error. The V and J genes are TRBV30 and TRBJ2-5; 9 nucleotides agree with TRBD2. The CDR3 totals 12 residues. Germline assignment: CDR1 GTSNPN and CDR2 SVGIG (reference sequence). CDR3 nucleotide sequence: TGTGCCTGGAGTGAAATGCAAGGACTAGCGCACTTC. Translated, it gives CAWSEMQGLAHF.

This clone appeared a few times. V usage is TRBV29-1 and J usage is TRBJ2-4; TRBD1 matches at 9 bases. J gave up 4 bases and V 6 bases, and 1 base lay outside the gene matches. The CDR3 contains 12 residues. CDR1 SQVTM and CDR2 ANQGSEA come from the germline V gene. The chain's CDR3 is CSVDRGKNIQYF. CDR3 DNA sequence: TGCAGCGTGGACAGGGGTAAAAACATTCAGTACTTC. Using reference TRBV29-1 and TRBJ2-4 for the parts outside the CDR3, the full variable domain is SAVISQKPSRDICQRGTSLTIQCQVDSQVTMMFWYRQQPGQSLTLIATANQGSEATYESGFVIDKFPISRPNLTFSTLTVSNMSPEDSSIYLCSVDRGKNIQYFGAGTRLSVL.

The rearrangement uses TRBV11-2 and TRBJ2-1, with 13 bases lining up with TRBD2. This CDR3 spans 14 amino acids. The ends lost 6 bases at V and 12 bases at J; junction bases unmatched: 8. In germline, CDR1 is SGHAT, CDR2 FQNNGV. The CDR3, as DNA: TGTGCCAGCAGACTAGCGGGAGGGGGCGAAGGGCAGTTCTTC. This gives the protein CASRLAGGGEGQFF.

Only a few counts were recorded for this clone. The gene calls are TRBV19 and TRBJ2-1, with TRBD2 identical over 14 bases. The germline V gene has CDR1 LNHDA and CDR2 SQIVND (reference sequence). The CDR3 sequence is 21 residues long. After removal of 7 bases from V and 0 bases from J, the junction contained 17 bases not matched to a gene. DNA for the CDR3: TGTGCCAGTACTAAATTTCCAGGACTAGCGGGAGGTAGACACTCCTACAATGAGCAGTTCTTC. It translates to CASTKFPGLAGGRHSYNEQFF. The whole variable domain, remainder taken from reference TRBV19 and TRBJ2-1, is DGGITQSPKYLFRKEGQNVTLSCEQNLNHDAMYWYRQDPGQGLRLIYYSQIVNDFQKGDIAEGYSVSREKKESFPLTVTSAQKNPTAFYLCASTKFPGLAGGRHSYNEQFFGPGTRLTVL.

The chain uses TRBV9 and TRBJ1-1; the D gene is possibly TRBD1 (6 bases). V lost 1 base to trimming and J lost 1 base, with 8 bases between them. This CDR3 spans 14 amino acids. CDR1 is SGDLS and CDR2 is YYNGEE in the germline V gene. CDR3: CASSVMGQNTEAFF. The DNA for the CDR3 is TGTGCCAGCAGCGTAATGGGACAGAACACTGAAGCTTTCTTT.

V usage is TRBV30 and J usage is TRBJ1-4; perhaps TRBD1 as D (6 bases). There are 15 residues in the CDR3. Germline CDR1 and CDR2: GTSNPN and SVGIG (reference sequence). Trimming took off 2 bases at V and 4 bases at J, with 14 bases between the two ends. The CDR3 spells CAWSLGQTYNEKLFF. The CDR3 DNA follows: TGTGCCTGGAGTCTAGGACAGACCTATAATGAAAAACTGTTTTTT.